Following are 23 T cell receptor beta chains from one sample sequenced in a study of blood T cell repertoires in COVID-19 (dated by TCRdb to 2019 to 2021). The library was obtained by the immunoSEQ multiplex PCR assay. This is the immuneACCESS table as TCRdb keeps it, with only in-frame sequences that have V and J called. A part of the clones is gone; compared with another copy, unresolved V genes explain less than half, and the rest is unexplained. The sample table contains around 130,000 clones; only one count was recorded for roughly 84% of them. Of the sample, approximately 1.5% falls within the top ten clones. Sequenced input: peripheral blood. These receptors were collected from a man aged 60-69 years with acute or convalescent COVID-19.

CDR3 amino acids: CASTQQGFVEKLFF. The CDR3, as DNA: TGTGCCAGTACCCAACAGGGGTTTGTTGAAAAACTGTTTTTT. The J gene is TRBJ1-4, the V gene TRBV19, with TRBD1 matching 7 bases. CDR1 is LNHDA and CDR2 is SQIVND in the germline V gene (reference sequence). J gave up 7 bases and V 7 bases, and 9 bases lay outside the gene matches. This CDR3 contains 14 residues.

The chain recombines TRBV21-1 with TRBJ1-5. TRBV21-1 is deemed a pseudogene. This CDR3 is built from 13 residues. In DNA, the CDR3 is TGTGCCAGCAGCAAAAAGAGTGGTCAGCCCCAGCATTTT. Protein sequence: CASSKKSGQPQHF.

The chain uses TRBV2 and TRBJ1-2; no firm D call. The CDR3 sequence is 14 residues long. The germline V and J ends were trimmed by 6 bases and 1 base, with 12 bases remaining between them. The germline CDR1 and CDR2 sequences are SNHLY and FYNNEI. CDR3 bases: TGTGCCAGCAGGGCGAGGGTGGGTAACTATGGCTACACCTTC. Its protein is CASRARVGNYGYTF.

The chain has TRBV12-5 and TRBJ2-2; D unclear. The germline gives CDR1 LGHNT, CDR2 FRNRAP. Trimming removed 3 bases from V and 2 bases from J, with 4 bases in between. The CDR3 is 13 amino acids. The CDR3 sequence: CASGFINTGELFF. The CDR3 DNA follows: TGTGCTAGTGGTTTTATAAACACCGGGGAGCTGTTTTTT. The entire variable domain, with the rest obtained from reference TRBV12-5 and TRBJ2-2, is as follows: DARVTQTPRHKVTEMGQEVTMRCQPILGHNTVFWYRQTMMQGLELLAYFRNRAPLDDSGMPKDRFSAEMPDATLATLKIQPSEPRDSAVYFCASGFINTGELFFGEGSRLTVL.

The rearrangement uses TRBV4-1 and TRBJ1-3, with D perhaps TRBD1 (5 bases). The germline CDR1 and CDR2 sequences are MGHRA and YSYEKL. This CDR3 is 16 amino acids long. The V gene lost 4 bases and the J gene lost 0 bases, with 13 bases spanning the gap. Written as DNA, the CDR3 is TGCGCCAGCAGCCGATCCCGGCAGGGCTCTGGAAACACCATATATTTT. It is translated as CASSRSRQGSGNTIYF.

V gene TRBV18 combines with J gene TRBJ1-5; D gene uncertain. V was pared by 2 bases and J by 4 bases, with 6 bases between. In germline, CDR1 is KGHSH, CDR2 LQKENI. This CDR3 comprises 13 residues. CDR3: CASSPGENQPQHF. In nucleotides, the CDR3 is TGTGCCAGCTCACCAGGGGAGAATCAGCCCCAGCATTTT. The whole variable domain, remainder taken from reference TRBV18 and TRBJ1-5, is NAGVMQNPRHLVRRRGQEARLRCSPMKGHSHVYWYRQLPEEGLKFMVYLQKENIIDESGMPKERFSAEFPKEGPSILRIQQVVRGDSAAYFCASSPGENQPQHFGDGTRLSIL.

The chain carries TRBV5-1 and TRBJ2-1, with TRBD1 matching over 9 bases. CDR3 size: 16 residues. The germline V gene has CDR1 SGHRS and CDR2 YFSETQ. V dropped 0 bases and J dropped 0; count of bases not matched to a gene: 1. The CDR3 DNA is TGCGCCAGCAGCTTGGGGGGACAGGGCTCCTACAATGAGCAGTTCTTC. Translation: CASSLGGQGSYNEQFF.

V usage is TRBV4-2 and J usage is TRBJ1-2; 8 bases agree with TRBD1. V lost 4 bases and J lost 2; bases outside the gene matches: 12. The CDR3 totals 17 residues. CDR1 is LGHNA and CDR2 is YNFKEQ in the germline V gene. The CDR3 protein is CASSPWTGPDLNYGYTF. DNA of the CDR3: TGTGCCAGCAGCCCCTGGACAGGGCCCGACCTCAACTATGGCTACACCTTC.

This sequence joins TRBV2 and TRBJ2-2; tentative D call: TRBD1 (6 bases). V was shortened by 6 bases and J by 1 base, with 9 bases between the two germline ends. CDR3 length equals 14 residues. CDR1 is SNHLY, CDR2 FYNNEI, per germline. Here the CDR3 DNA reads TGTGCCAGCAGCCCGGACAGGAACACCGGGGAGCTGTTTTTT. Encoded protein: CASSPDRNTGELFF. Complete variable domain (other parts from reference TRBV2 and TRBJ2-2): EPEVTQTPSHQVTQMGQEVILRCVPISNHLYFYWYRQILGQKVEFLVSFYNNEISEKSEIFDDQFSVERPDGSNFTLKIRSTKLEDSAMYFCASSPDRNTGELFFGEGSRLTVL.

The V gene is TRBV27, the J gene TRBJ1-2; D is possibly TRBD1 (5 bases). The CDR3 totals 13 residues. The germline V gene has CDR1 MNHEY and CDR2 SMNVEV (reference sequence). V was clipped by 9 bases and J by 8 bases, with 19 bases between them. The CDR3 DNA sequence: TGTGCCAGTTGCGGGGCGACGGGACGGGGCTACACCTTC. It translates to CASCGATGRGYTF.

The CDR3 region has the DNA TGTGCCAGCAGAACGGACAGAATTTGGGAGCCCCAGCATTTT. Protein: CASRTDRIWEPQHF. The genes are TRBV5-8 and TRBJ1-5, with a possible D match to TRBD1 (6 bases). CDR3 length equals 14 residues. Between the trimmed V and J ends, which lost 5 bases and 8 bases, there was a span of 17 bases. CDR1 is SGHTS, CDR2 YDEGEE, per germline.

The genes are TRBV27 and TRBJ2-3, with 9 bases matching TRBD2. V lost 0 bases, J lost 1 base, and 5 bases stayed unmatched. The CDR3 is 17 residues long. Germline values: CDR1 MNHEY, CDR2 SMNVEV (reference sequence). The CDR3 protein is CASSLSPSGTRTDTQYF. CDR3 coding DNA: TGTGCCAGCAGTTTATCGCCTAGCGGGACCCGCACAGATACGCAGTATTTT.

CDR3 bases: TGTGCCAGCAGCTCAACAGGGACCGAGACTGAAGCTTTCTTT. Its protein is CASSSTGTETEAFF. The V call is TRBV9, the J call TRBJ1-1, with a weak D call TRBD1 (6 bases). Germline-derived CDR1 and CDR2 are SGDLS and YYNGEE. This CDR3 comprises 14 residues. The V end was cut by 4 bases, the J end by 5 bases, with 15 bases between. The complete variable domain, with remaining parts taken from reference TRBV9 and TRBJ1-1, reads DSGVTQTPKHLITATGQRVTLRCSPRSGDLSVYWYQQSLDQGLQFLIQYYNGEERAKGNILERFSAQQFPDLHSELNLSSLELGDSALYFCASSSTGTETEAFFGQGTRLTVV.

The J gene is TRBJ2-2, the V gene TRBV19; D is perhaps TRBD1 (6 bases). V was shortened by 7 bases and J by 4 bases, with 13 bases between the two germline ends. In germline, CDR1 is LNHDA, CDR2 SQIVND (reference sequence). There are 14 residues in the CDR3. This chain's CDR3 is CASKSRGVTGELFF. The CDR3, as DNA: TGTGCCAGTAAGAGCAGGGGTGTCACCGGGGAGCTGTTTTTT.

This clone has just one count. The rearrangement links TRBV12-3 or TRBV12-4 to TRBJ2-5; D call uncertain. Trimming shortened V by 2 bases and J by 9 bases, and 13 bases separated the two germline ends. The CDR3 loop spans 13 amino acids. In DNA, the CDR3 is TGTGCCAGCAGTTTAAACAACCAAGTGGCCCAGTACTTC. The encoded protein is CASSLNNQVAQYF.

The V gene is TRBV6-5, the J gene TRBJ1-2, with 11 nucleotides matching TRBD1. CDR1 is MNHEY, CDR2 SVGAGI, per germline. With V trimmed by 7 bases and J by 7 bases, 8 bases remained unmatched. The CDR3 sequence is 14 residues long. The CDR3 nucleotides are TGTGCCAGCAACATGGGACAGGGGGTCGTTGGCTACACCTTC. Its protein is CASNMGQGVVGYTF.

V usage is TRBV5-1 and J usage is TRBJ1-4; possibly TRBD1 for D (6 bases). Trimming took 0 bases from V and 2 from J, leaving 11 bases between them. The CDR3 consists of 16 residues. Germline CDR1 is SGHRS and CDR2 is YFSETQ. The CDR3 spells CASSLGGGSTNEKLFF. DNA for the CDR3: TGCGCCAGCAGCTTGGGAGGGGGTTCTACTAATGAAAAACTGTTTTTT.

The chain carries TRBV5-1 and TRBJ2-3; 8 bases fit TRBD2. Germline CDR1 is SGHRS and CDR2 is YFSETQ. Trimming cost V 4 bases and J 3 bases; bases outside gene matches: 4. This CDR3 contains 14 residues. For the CDR3, the DNA is TGCGCCAGCAGCCGGGGGGGCCGGACAGATACGCAGTATTTT. It specifies CASSRGGRTDTQYF.

The chain joins TRBV19 to TRBJ2-2; tentatively, D is TRBD1 (5 bases). The germline V and J ends were trimmed by 4 bases and 6 bases, with 15 bases remaining between them. Germline loops: CDR1 LNHDA, CDR2 SQIVND (reference sequence). This CDR3 is built from 15 residues. CDR3: CASSTPQGFAGELFF. The CDR3 nucleotides are TGTGCCAGTAGTACCCCGCAGGGATTCGCCGGGGAGCTGTTTTTT.

This clone was detected once. The J gene is TRBJ2-7, the V gene TRBV11-2, with 7 nucleotides matching TRBD1. The CDR3 covers 15 residues. Germline assignment: CDR1 SGHAT and CDR2 FQNNGV. The V and J ends lost 3 bases and 3 bases, in that order; junction bases with no gene match: 8. The CDR3 spells CASSLGDRVGYEQYF. The CDR3 DNA reads TGTGCCAGCAGCTTGGGTGACAGGGTAGGCTACGAGCAGTACTTC.

J is TRBJ2-3 and V is TRBV5-1; D is perhaps TRBD1 (5 bases). Per germline, CDR1 SGHRS and CDR2 YFSETQ. CDR3 length equals 12 residues. V lost 1 base and J lost 15, with 15 bases in between. CDR3: CASSLQGPEFYF. CDR3 sequence (DNA): TGCGCCAGCAGCTTGCAGGGCCCGGAATTCTATTTT.

This rearrangement joins TRBV5-1 to TRBJ2-5; D remains ambiguous. The CDR3 extends over 16 amino acids. Germline V gene data show CDR1 as SGHRS and CDR2 as YFSETQ. V lost 0 bases, J lost 5 bases, and 17 bases lay in between. CDR3: CASSLAETGRGETQYF. The CDR3 coding sequence is TGCGCCAGCAGCTTGGCCGAGACTGGCAGAGGCGAGACCCAGTACTTC.

CDR3 loop: CASSPGDQKPQHF. The CDR3 coding sequence is TGCGCCAGCAGCCCCGGGGATCAGAAGCCCCAGCATTTT. The chain employs TRBV5-1 and TRBJ1-5; D unclear. The CDR3 loop spans 13 amino acids. V lost 4 bases, J lost 8 bases, and 13 bases lay in between. CDR1 is SGHRS and CDR2 is YFSETQ in the germline V gene.